This TCR beta chain was recorded in a study of T cells in Graves' hyperthyroidism and ophthalmopathy (dated by TCRdb to about 2019). Concerning the study at large: Peripheral blood samples were taken at the time of initial diagnosis, prior to any treatment. TCR Vbeta CDR3 sequencing of 130 to 150 peripheral blood samples (43 ophthalmopathy, under 80 hyperthyroidism and roughly 17 progressor patients) is reported in the paper. The study also compared thyroid tissue and blood T-cell repertoires from a handful of Graves' hyperthyroidism patients. After sampling, hyperthyroidism patients received methimazole starting at 30 mg daily, and ophthalmopathy patients received high-dose intravenous methylprednisolone. TCR V-J signatures able to tell the groups apart were searched for in a discovery cohort of 100 or so patients, of whom more than 40 had Graves' ophthalmopathy and some 60 had stable Graves' hyperthyroidism. Prospective prediction of ophthalmopathy was tested in an independent validation cohort consisting of 18 to 20 hyperthyroidism patients and approximately 16 patients who later progressed to ophthalmopathy. The 90 or so discovery patients were randomly split 7:3 into training and test sets. The study at large found these results: Most expanded thyroid clonotypes (frequency above 0.001) were also found in blood, which suggests that blood repertoires may mirror thyroid immune responses. Ophthalmopathy was separated from stable hyperthyroidism by a 13 V-J signature model, with over 85% sensitivity and about 81% specificity obtained in cross-validation and 80%/75% obtained in testing. In validation, the model predicted progression to ophthalmopathy with approximately 71% sensitivity and over 72% specificity, a median of around 6.6 months before onset. Sample size was not statistically predetermined, and blinding of investigators to group allocation was not performed.

The CDR1 and CDR2 encoded by the germline V gene are SGHNT and YENEEA. The CDR3 sequence holds 14 residues, the cysteine and phenylalanine included. Just CDR3 DNA is preserved here, 42 bases in frame from base 1. Trimming removed 1 base from V and 10 bases from J, leaving 14 bases between the germline ends. This clonotype has a count of ten or more. Its antigen target is currently unknown. Within one base of it there is no much larger clone, and no base qualities were kept. Graves' hyperthyroidism was defined as stable when no progression to ophthalmopathy occurred over 18 months of follow-up. Hyperthyroidism patients were aged 18 to 65 years and newly diagnosed, with disease duration of less than 2 months. Exclusion was applied to patients with uncontrolled infections, other autoimmune diseases, pregnancy or lactation. Diagnoses were based on clinical symptoms, serum thyroxine and TRAb, thyroid ultrasound and orbital computed tomography. Ficoll-Paque density gradient centrifugation was used to isolate PBMCs from about 9.4 ml of fresh peripheral blood. Total RNA was extracted using Trizol reagent, and RNA quality was assessed on an Agilent 2100 Bioanalyzer.

The TCR beta CDR3 regions were amplified from the RNA transcripts. For the first round of RT-PCR on the TCR CDR3, the HTBI primer set was used together with the Qiagen OneStep RT-PCR kit. The libraries were constructed in a second round of multiplex PCR and then size-selected and purified. Sequencing of the libraries was done on an Illumina HiSeq2000 using paired-end 100 bp reads. The authors' pipeline ran thus. SOAPnuke was used to process the raw data, with reads discarded if the reads contained adapters or uncalled bases, had a mean Phred below 15, or lacked an exact constant-primer or identifier match. High-quality paired reads were merged with COPE v1.2.5, and unique nucleotide sequences were defined as clonotypes. MiTCR v1.1 was used to align clonotypes to the IMGT TRBV, TRBD and TRBJ reference segments. The analysis included only V-J combinations with a frequency above 0.0001, which together covered roughly 99% of the repertoires. The TCS score was defined as F50 (clonal expansion) divided by E x V (chaos), with BLOSUM62-based TCRdist calculated between CDR3 peptides within each V-J. Welch's t-statistics and random forest reduced approximately 520 V-J features to roughly 13, which were used in a naive Bayes classifier (R e1071). TCRdb itself trimmed the public reads at Q25 with fastp, ran MiXCR and retained productive beta chains. When rows share a CDR3 protein, they turn into one entry using the most common DNA and genes. TCRdb, rather than the study authors, made the V and J calls. For this sample there are about 480,000 distinct CDR3 sequences; approximately 15% appear just once. In total, the top ten clones hold 17% of the sample.

Material: blood. The sequence links TRBV11-3 to TRBJ2-1; no D segment can be confidently identified. This clonotype originated in a young woman with Graves' hyperthyroidism. The CDR3 protein is CASSLARSSREQFF. At the DNA level, the sequence is TGTGCCAGCAGCTTAGCCCGCTCCTCGCGCGAGCAGTTCTTC.